This TCR beta chain emerged from a study of T and B cells in COVID-19 patients. Overall study results and limits: Patients with COVID-19 reportedly showed strongly skewed T cell receptor beta variable and joining gene usage. Early severe-case samples and blood from mildly ill patients during symptoms were in short supply. Sorted SARS-CoV-2-responsive or tetramer+ T cells and CD4+, regulatory and CD8+ subsets were not yet sequenced.

This CDR3 comprises 14 residues. Trimming took 3 bases from V and 4 from J; bases not matched to a gene: 4. TRB rearrangements were amplified by multiplex PCR with BIOMED2 TRB-A/B primers. Each CDR3 protein is one row after TCRdb ran MiXCR on the multiplex PCR reads. This table holds approximately 17,000 distinct CDR3 sequences, 25% to 35% found once. From blood, roughly 220-550 ng of genomic DNA served as TRB template. This clonotype showed up many times. The antigen is unknown. The source material was blood. This clonotype originated in a human donor who had recovered from COVID-19. The chain joins TRBV12-3 or TRBV12-4 to TRBJ1-2; TRBD1 matches at 8 bases. The CDR3 coding sequence is TGTGCCAGCAGTTTGCCGGGACAGGCCTATGGCTACACCTTC. Translation gives CASSLPGQAYGYTF.